This record looks at one TCR beta chain sequence and its context. The record originates from a study of blood T cell repertoires in COVID-19. The CDR3 extends over 17 amino acids. V lost 1 base to trimming and J lost 2 bases; unmatched junction nucleotides: 10. Germline V gene sequence: CDR1 MGHRA, CDR2 YSYEKL. Authors' methods: Amplification of reference gene primers was used by the study to estimate nucleated cell counts. Method: immunoSEQ multiplex PCR; TCRdb's copy keeps in-frame clones and lacks some. That table gives V, J and clone size, and the DNA gave D and trimming. The sample holds over 300,000 clones, 65% to 85% seen once.

The TCR sequence derives from a woman aged 50 to 60 with acute or convalescent COVID-19. The sequenced material came from peripheral blood. The chain couples TRBV4-1 to TRBJ1-2; 7 nucleotides align to TRBD1. The DNA for the CDR3 is TGCGCCAGCAGCCAAGGGTATCCAGGGGGTCCCAACTATGGCTACACCTTC. Amino acid sequence: CASSQGYPGGPNYGYTF.